Here is one T cell receptor beta chain with its context. Its target is unknown. It was with 60 Vbeta and 13 Jbeta primers that the PCR ran. Some clones are missing from TCRdb's copy, which holds only in-frame ones; the method was immunoSEQ multiplex PCR. The sample records approximately 120,000 clones, around 75% being singletons. The entry originates in a study of cytomegalovirus exposure and HLA in healthy donors. The donors (healthy individuals) were bone marrow donors. The CDR3 has 16 residues. The germline V gene encodes CDR1 KGHSH and CDR2 LQKENI. With 5 bases removed from V and 5 bases from J, the gap between germline ends came to 19 bases. Regarding the study as a whole: Several of the most significant clusters were apparently associated with common viral pathogens in a later analysis. Earlier analysis looked at TCR beta V segments, and most were productive about 87% or about 30% of the time.

The sequenced sample was PBMCs. This TCR was recovered from a man aged 30-40 years in good health and CMV-seronegative. V usage is TRBV18 and J usage is TRBJ2-1; D perhaps matches TRBD1 (6 bases). CDR3 residues: CASSNINRDKHNEQFF. CDR3 nucleotides: TGTGCCAGCTCAAACATCAATCGGGACAAACACAATGAGCAGTTCTTC.